This T cell receptor (beta chain) was recovered during a study of patients and donors after allogeneic stem cell transplantation. A single record per CDR3 protein comes from TCRdb applying MiXCR to the RT-PCR reads. The sample lists about 200,000 distinct CDR3 sequences; around 41% were seen once. V lost 1 base and J lost 0; bases outside the gene matches: 12. The CDR3 runs 19 residues. This chain links TRBV12-3 or TRBV12-4 with TRBJ1-5; 7 bases map to TRBD1. The material sequenced was blood, either unsorted or a sorted T cell fraction (not recorded which). The source of this sequence is a human donor who was either an allogeneic HSCT recipient or a stem cell or donor lymphocyte infusion donor (not recorded which). It is not recorded whose cells these are; they may come from a transplant donor. The CDR3, as DNA: TGTGCCAGCAGTTTAGATCACCGGGACAGAATCTATAGCAATCAGCCCCAGCATTTT. It translates to CASSLDHRDRIYSNQPQHF.